This passage covers 21 T cell receptor beta chains from one sample sequenced in a study of blood T cell repertoires in COVID-19. The repertoire was sequenced with immunoSEQ multiplex PCR; TCRdb's copy has only in-frame clones and lacks some. The sample holds about 530,000 clones; 85% to 90% are singletons and the top ten take less than 9.5%. The sequenced sample consisted of peripheral blood. These receptors all stem from a woman in her forties or fifties with COVID-19, enrolled during active disease.

The chain uses TRBV7-3 and TRBJ2-7; 9 bases match TRBD1. CDR1 SGHTA and CDR2 FQGTGA come from the germline V gene. The CDR3 consists of 14 residues. J lost 2 bases, V lost 3 bases, and 2 bases had no gene match. This CDR3 is CASSFRQGAYEQYF. The CDR3 DNA follows: TGTGCCAGCAGCTTCCGACAGGGGGCCTACGAGCAGTACTTC.

This clone has just one count. This chain uses TRBV11-3 with TRBJ2-3; 8 nucleotides match TRBD2. Germline loops: CDR1 SGHNT, CDR2 YENEEA. Germline trimming cut 3 bases from V and 6 bases from J; bases unmatched to any gene: 14. The CDR3 is made up of 17 amino acids. The CDR3 protein is CASSFSSGYGGVDTQYF. In nucleotides, the CDR3 is TGTGCCAGCAGCTTTTCGTCGGGATACGGGGGGGTGGATACGCAGTATTTT. Full variable domain (remainder filled in from reference TRBV11-3 and TRBJ2-3): EAGVVQSPRYKIIEKKQPVAFWCNPISGHNTLYWYLQNLGQGPELLIRYENEEAVDDSQLPKDRFSAERLKGVDSTLKIQPAELGDSAVYLCASSFSSGYGGVDTQYFGPGTRLTVL.

The V gene is TRBV4-2, the J gene TRBJ2-7, with 11 bases matching TRBD1. Germline trimming cut 4 bases from V and 5 bases from J; bases unmatched to any gene: 10. The germline V gene has CDR1 LGHNA and CDR2 YNFKEQ. The length of the CDR3 is 16 residues. The CDR3 loop reads CASSPLGQGARDEQYF. As DNA, the CDR3 is TGTGCCAGCAGCCCCCTAGGACAGGGGGCGCGGGACGAGCAGTACTTC.

The chain combines TRBV6-5 with TRBJ2-1; 7 nucleotides line up with TRBD1. This CDR3 contains 14 residues. From germline, CDR1 is MNHEY and CDR2 SVGAGI. The ends lost 5 bases at V and 7 bases at J; junction bases unmatched: 8. CDR3 loop: CASSTRQGWNEQFF. CDR3 coding DNA: TGTGCCAGCAGTACCCGACAGGGTTGGAATGAGCAGTTCTTC.

The gene calls are TRBV7-8 and TRBJ2-3; 7 nucleotides line up with TRBD2. The CDR3 is 15 amino acids. With 7 bases clipped from V and 0 bases from J, the junction kept 7 bases outside the gene matches. CDR1 is SGHVS, CDR2 FQNEAQ, per germline. CDR3 protein: CASTWGGRSTDTQYF. The CDR3 DNA is TGTGCCAGCACCTGGGGAGGGCGCAGCACAGATACGCAGTATTTT.

V usage is TRBV3-1 (or the pseudogene TRBV3-2) and J usage is TRBJ2-3; D remains unclear. Germline loops: CDR1 LGHDT, CDR2 YNNKEL (reference sequence). The CDR3 is 15 amino acids. With 1 base removed from V and 3 bases from J, the gap between germline ends came to 11 bases. The CDR3 sequence is CASSQVSVMTDTQYF. The CDR3 bases are TGTGCCAGCAGCCAAGTTTCCGTTATGACAGATACGCAGTATTTT.

The chain combines TRBV30 with TRBJ2-3; TRBD2 matches 9 bases. The trim removed 5 bases at V and 2 bases at J, leaving 11 bases unmatched. There are 16 residues in the CDR3. The V gene's germline CDR1 is GTSNPN and CDR2 SVGIG (reference sequence). The CDR3 DNA reads TGTGCCTGGGCTAGAGGAGCGGGGGGCACCACAGATACGCAGTATTTT. The encoded protein is CAWARGAGGTTDTQYF.

The chain links TRBV6-6 to TRBJ2-1, with D perhaps matching TRBD1 (6 bases). Trimming left V 4 bases short and J 4 bases short, with 11 bases between. CDR1 and CDR2 from the germline V gene are MNHNY and SVGAGI (reference sequence). The CDR3 totals 14 residues. The CDR3 nucleotides are TGTGCCAGCAGTTCCATCGGACAGTACAATGAGCAGTTCTTC. Residues: CASSSIGQYNEQFF.

The V and J genes are TRBV5-1 and TRBJ1-2; D unclear. CDR3 length: 12 residues. V was trimmed by 4 bases and J by 6 bases, leaving 10 bases between them. Germline assignment: CDR1 SGHRS and CDR2 YFSETQ. The CDR3 is CASSPREDGYTF. In DNA form, the CDR3 reads TGCGCCAGCAGCCCTAGGGAGGATGGCTACACCTTC. Together with reference TRBV5-1 and TRBJ1-2, the CDR3 gives the full variable domain: KAGVTQTPRYLIKTRGQQVTLSCSPISGHRSVSWYQQTPGQGLQFLFEYFSETQRNKGNFPGRFSGRQFSNSRSEMNVSTLELGDSALYLCASSPREDGYTFGSGTRLTVV.

V is TRBV5-1 and J is TRBJ2-3; D may be TRBD2 (5 bases). Deletions cut 5 bases from V and 5 bases from J, with 9 bases between. This CDR3 is 12 amino acids long. From germline, CDR1 is SGHRS and CDR2 YFSETQ. CDR3 nucleotide sequence: TGCGCCAGCAGTTTTAGCGAAGATACGCAGTATTTT. Residues: CASSFSEDTQYF.

The chain carries TRBV6-6 and TRBJ2-1; maybe TRBD1 (5 bases). V was clipped by 2 bases and J by 7 bases, with 15 bases between them. This CDR3 comprises 15 residues. Per germline, CDR1 MNHNY and CDR2 SVGAGI (reference sequence). CDR3 nucleotides: TGTGCCAGCAGTTACGGGCAGGGAATATTGAATGAGCAGTTCTTC. Its translation is CASSYGQGILNEQFF.

The chain links TRBV27 to TRBJ2-7; possibly TRBD1 for D (6 bases). Germline-derived CDR1 and CDR2 are MNHEY and SMNVEV (reference sequence). V shed 8 bases and J shed 0 bases, with 20 bases lying between them. The CDR3 totals 16 residues. This CDR3 reads CASGFFRDIGSYEQYF. Written as DNA, the CDR3 is TGTGCCAGCGGATTTTTCCGGGACATAGGCTCCTACGAGCAGTACTTC.

V and J are TRBV28 and TRBJ1-1; D might be TRBD1 (5 bases). This CDR3 contains 15 residues. Germline CDR1 reads MDHEN; CDR2 reads SYDVKM. Trimming took off 4 bases at V and 5 bases at J, with 17 bases between the two ends. The chain's CDR3 is CASSSPGLAGTEAFF. The CDR3 bases are TGTGCCAGCAGTTCACCGGGACTCGCAGGGACTGAAGCTTTCTTT. The whole variable domain, remainder taken from reference TRBV28 and TRBJ1-1, is DVKVTQSSRYLVKRTGEKVFLECVQDMDHENMFWYRQDPGLGLRLIYFSYDVKMKEKGDIPEGYSVSREKKERFSLILESASTNQTSMYLCASSSPGLAGTEAFFGQGTRLTVV.

The chain employs TRBV9 and TRBJ1-1; 7 bases are a match to TRBD1. CDR1 SGDLS and CDR2 YYNGEE come from the germline V gene. The J segment lost 5 bases and the V segment lost 2 bases, leaving 3 bases of the junction unmatched. This CDR3 has 13 residues. The CDR3 sequence is CASSVTGKTEAFF. The DNA for the CDR3 is TGTGCCAGCAGCGTGACAGGGAAGACTGAAGCTTTCTTT.

This chain connects TRBV28 to TRBJ1-1; D unresolved. The V and J ends lost 6 bases and 2 bases respectively, with 13 bases between them. There are 14 residues in the CDR3. Germline V gene sequence: CDR1 MDHEN, CDR2 SYDVKM. CDR3 DNA sequence: TGTGCCAGCAGCCGGGGTAGGAGAAACACTGAAGCTTTCTTT. Its translation is CASSRGRRNTEAFF.

The chain couples TRBV3-1 (or the pseudogene TRBV3-2) to TRBJ1-5; D perhaps matches TRBD1 (5 bases). Germline V gene sequence: CDR1 LGHDT, CDR2 YNNKEL (reference sequence). The CDR3 has 15 amino acids. Trimming stripped 3 bases from V and 5 bases from J, with 14 bases between. CDR3 sequence (DNA): TGTGCCAGCAGCCACCGGCAGGGCCGGGATCAGCCCCAGCATTTT. It translates to CASSHRQGRDQPQHF.

The table lists this clone with a count of one. The CDR3 is CASSSIRGSEAFF. The DNA for the CDR3 is TGTGCCAGCAGTTCAATCAGGGGTTCTGAAGCTTTCTTT. The gene calls are TRBV6-2 or TRBV6-3 and TRBJ1-1, with D possibly being TRBD1 (6 bases). CDR1 MNHEY and CDR2 SVGEGT come from the germline V gene. The CDR3 loop spans 13 amino acids. V shed 4 bases and J shed 6 bases, with 12 bases lying between them.

This chain connects TRBV27 to TRBJ1-2; 7 bases agree with TRBD1. Germline V gene lookup returns CDR1 MNHEY and CDR2 SMNVEV (reference sequence). The CDR3 covers 13 residues. The J segment lost 3 bases and the V segment lost 5 bases, leaving 3 bases of the junction unmatched. CDR3 DNA sequence: TGTGCCAGCAGTCGGGACAGCGACTATGGCTACACCTTC. Its translation is CASSRDSDYGYTF.

V usage is TRBV5-4 and J usage is TRBJ1-4; possibly TRBD1 for D (6 bases). The V gene's germline CDR1 is SGHNT and CDR2 YYREEE (reference sequence). Trimming stripped 4 bases from V and 0 bases from J, with 13 bases between. The CDR3 totals 16 residues. The CDR3 DNA sequence: TGTGCCAGCAGCCCTACAGGGCCCGCAACTAATGAAAAACTGTTTTTT. Translation gives CASSPTGPATNEKLFF.

This rearrangement joins TRBV10-1 to TRBJ2-3; 12 bases line up with TRBD2. The CDR3 totals 15 residues. Germline V lookup: CDR1 WNHNN, CDR2 SYGVQD (reference sequence). V trimming: 6 bases; J trimming: 5 bases; junction bases outside the gene matches: 6. CDR3 nucleotides: TGCGCCAGCAGCGAGACTAGCGGGGGTGTAGATACGCAGTATTTT. Protein sequence: CASSETSGGVDTQYF.

V is TRBV25-1 and J is TRBJ2-7; TRBD2 matches at 8 bases. The germline V gene has CDR1 MGHDK and CDR2 SYGVNS. Trimming removed 8 bases from V and 4 bases from J; junction bases left unmatched: 10. The CDR3 contains 14 residues. The CDR3 sequence is CASSPGGAVYEQYF. The CDR3 DNA is TGTGCCAGCTCACCCGGGGGGGCAGTGTACGAGCAGTACTTC.